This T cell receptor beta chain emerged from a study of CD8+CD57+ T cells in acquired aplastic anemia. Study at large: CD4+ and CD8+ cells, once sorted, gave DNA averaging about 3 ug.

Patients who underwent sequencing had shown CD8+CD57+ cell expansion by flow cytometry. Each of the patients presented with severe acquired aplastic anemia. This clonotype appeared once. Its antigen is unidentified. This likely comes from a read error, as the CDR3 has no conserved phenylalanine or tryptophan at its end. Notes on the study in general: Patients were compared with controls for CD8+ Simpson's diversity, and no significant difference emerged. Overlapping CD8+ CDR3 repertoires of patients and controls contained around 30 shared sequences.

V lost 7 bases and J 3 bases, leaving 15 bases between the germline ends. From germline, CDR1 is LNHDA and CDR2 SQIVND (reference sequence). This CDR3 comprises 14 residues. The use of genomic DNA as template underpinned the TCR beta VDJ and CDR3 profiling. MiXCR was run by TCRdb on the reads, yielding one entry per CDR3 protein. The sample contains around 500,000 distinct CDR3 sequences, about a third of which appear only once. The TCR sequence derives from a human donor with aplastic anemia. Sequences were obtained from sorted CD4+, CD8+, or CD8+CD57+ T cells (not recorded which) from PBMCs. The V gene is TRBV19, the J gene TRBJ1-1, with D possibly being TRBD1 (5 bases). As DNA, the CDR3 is TGTGCCAGTAATACCGGGACGGTGGACACTGAAGCTTTCCTT. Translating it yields CASNTGTVDTEAFL.